The 17 T cell receptor beta chains listed next were all sequenced from one sample in a study of graft-versus-host responses after intestinal transplantation. Libraries were prepared by immunoSEQ multiplex PCR; TCRdb keeps only in-frame clonotypes and omits some of them. The sample has more than 70,000 clones, just under 95% seen once; the top ten hold roughly 0.44%. No antigen has been identified for these receptors. The starting material was unstimulated CD8+ T cells sorted from spleen or lymph node cells, obtained before transplant. These receptors were taken from a human donor who was the organ donor for an intestinal transplant.

V usage is TRBV4-1 and J usage is TRBJ1-2; D not resolved. The germline gives CDR1 MGHRA, CDR2 YSYEKL. Trimming left V 0 bases short and J 5 bases short, with 4 bases between. The CDR3 totals 12 residues. CDR3 protein: CASSQDQYGYTF. Here the CDR3 DNA reads TGCGCCAGCAGCCAAGATCAGTATGGCTACACCTTC.

The chain links TRBV7-9 to TRBJ2-2, with D tentatively TRBD1 (6 bases). Germline V CDR1 and CDR2: SEHNR, FQNEAQ (reference sequence). This CDR3 has 13 amino acids. V lost 2 bases and J 9 bases, leaving 10 bases between the germline ends. The CDR3 nucleotides read TGTGCCAGCAGCTTAACAGGGATCCGGGAGCTGTTTTTT. Its protein is CASSLTGIRELFF.

The chain has TRBV4-2 and TRBJ2-7; 9 positions match TRBD1. The V gene's germline CDR1 is LGHNA and CDR2 YNFKEQ. The V gene end was trimmed by 4 bases and the J gene end by 4 bases; junction bases not matched to a gene: 2. The CDR3 covers 13 residues. The CDR3 region is CASSPDRGYEQYF. CDR3 in DNA: TGTGCCAGCAGCCCGGACAGGGGATACGAGCAGTACTTC.

This clone has just a few counts. The chain couples TRBV4-1 to TRBJ1-1, with TRBD1 matching 8 bases. CDR1 MGHRA and CDR2 YSYEKL come from the germline V gene. With V trimmed by 4 bases and J by 1 base, 2 bases remained unmatched. This CDR3 region has 14 residues. The CDR3 DNA reads TGCGCCAGCAGCCGACAGGGGACGAACACTGAAGCTTTCTTT. Translated, it gives CASSRQGTNTEAFF.

J is TRBJ2-1 and V is TRBV5-6; D might be TRBD2 (5 bases). The CDR3 extends over 13 amino acids. V was trimmed by 7 bases and J by 9 bases, leaving 17 bases between them. CDR1 and CDR2 from the germline V gene are SGHDT and YYEEEE. The CDR3 sequence: CASGNGVKGEQFF. CDR3 nucleotides: TGTGCCAGCGGGAACGGGGTAAAGGGTGAGCAGTTCTTC.

The J gene is TRBJ1-1, the V gene TRBV7-3, with 7 bases fitting TRBD1. Germline V gene data show CDR1 as SGHTA and CDR2 as FQGTGA. The length of the CDR3 is 14 residues. J lost 7 bases, V lost 2 bases, and 7 bases had no gene match. The CDR3 sequence is CASSLLGSGGEAFF. CDR3 sequence (DNA): TGTGCCAGCAGCTTATTAGGGTCAGGGGGTGAAGCTTTCTTT.

In regard to this clone: The junction and the germline gene differ at one end; a read error may be behind it. The V and J genes are TRBV9 and TRBJ1-4; 11 nucleotides align to TRBD1. Germline V gives CDR1 SGDLS, CDR2 YYNGEE. The CDR3 loop spans 17 amino acids. The CDR3 DNA sequence: TGTGCCTGCAGCGTAGAAGGGACAGGGGGAACTAATGAAAAACTGTTTTTT. Translating gives CACSVEGTGGTNEKLFF.

The chain combines TRBV27 with TRBJ1-5, with 9 nucleotides matching TRBD1. CDR1 and CDR2 (germline): MNHEY, SMNVEV (reference sequence). This CDR3 region has 16 residues. V shed 0 bases and J 6 bases; nucleotides not matched to a gene: 6. The CDR3 coding sequence is TGTGCCAGCAGTTTATCTATCCGACAGGGGGGTCAGCCCCAGCATTTT. This gives the protein CASSLSIRQGGQPQHF.

This rearrangement joins TRBV9 to TRBJ2-7; 7 bases are a match to TRBD2. V lost 0 bases, J lost 6 bases, and 6 bases stayed unmatched. CDR1 SGDLS and CDR2 YYNGEE come from the germline V gene. This CDR3 has 14 residues. CDR3 nucleotides: TGTGCCAGCAGCGTAGCAGCGGGGCAAGGCGAGCAGTACTTC. Translating gives CASSVAAGQGEQYF. Full variable domain (outside the CDR3, taken from reference TRBV9 and TRBJ2-7): DSGVTQTPKHLITATGQRVTLRCSPRSGDLSVYWYQQSLDQGLQFLIQYYNGEERAKGNILERFSAQQFPDLHSELNLSSLELGDSALYFCASSVAAGQGEQYFGPGTRLTVT.

The chain uses TRBV4-2 and TRBJ2-7; maybe TRBD2 (6 bases). Trimming shortened V by 3 bases and J by 4 bases, and 13 bases separated the two germline ends. The CDR3 consists of 14 residues. The germline CDR1 and CDR2 sequences are LGHNA and YNFKEQ. The CDR3 spells CASSQGRAGYEQYF. Here the CDR3 DNA reads TGTGCCAGCAGCCAGGGAAGAGCGGGTTACGAGCAGTACTTC.

The rearrangement uses TRBV7-2 and TRBJ2-3; 9 bases align to TRBD2. The CDR3 is made up of 16 amino acids. The V and J ends lost 6 bases and 1 base, in that order; junction bases with no gene match: 8. CDR1 and CDR2 from the germline V gene are SGHTA and FQGNSA. CDR3 DNA sequence: TGTGCCAGCAGATTGTCTAGCGGGACCCGCACAGATACGCAGTATTTT. Translated: CASRLSSGTRTDTQYF.

The chain is built from TRBV7-2 and TRBJ1-4; D may be TRBD1 (5 bases). CDR3 length: 18 amino acids. CDR1 is SGHTA and CDR2 is FQGNSA in the germline V gene. With 3 bases removed from V and 3 bases from J, the gap between germline ends came to 20 bases. CDR3 in DNA: TGTGCCAGCAGCTTGAGAGGGGACTTGGGGTTGTCTAATGAAAAACTGTTTTTT. It encodes CASSLRGDLGLSNEKLFF.

The chain carries TRBV5-4 and TRBJ2-3; TRBD2 aligns across 8 bases. Germline CDR1 is SGHNT and CDR2 is YYREEE (reference sequence). J lost 2 bases, V lost 3 bases, and 5 bases had no gene match. The CDR3 consists of 15 residues. CDR3 amino acids: CASSSPGGYTDTQYF. In DNA form, the CDR3 reads TGTGCCAGCAGCTCCCCGGGGGGGTACACAGATACGCAGTATTTT.

This clone occurred once. V and J are TRBV18 and TRBJ2-5; the D gene is possibly TRBD2 (6 bases). From germline, CDR1 is KGHSH and CDR2 LQKENI. Trimming removed 6 bases at V and 10 bases at J, with 21 bases between. This CDR3 has 14 amino acids. The CDR3 coding sequence is TGTGCCAGCTCCCCCGGAGGGAGCCCGGGGGACCAGTACTTC. Protein sequence: CASSPGGSPGDQYF.

This rearrangement joins TRBV7-8 to TRBJ1-4, with D possibly TRBD1 on 6 matching bases. The germline V gene has CDR1 SGHVS and CDR2 FQNEAQ. Trimming removed 0 bases from V and 6 bases from J, with 17 bases in between. This CDR3 has 17 residues. This chain's CDR3 is CASSLAGGDGFHEKLFF. CDR3 nucleotide sequence: TGTGCCAGCAGCTTAGCAGGGGGGGACGGTTTCCATGAAAAACTGTTTTTT.

The chain carries TRBV9 and TRBJ2-3; 9 nucleotides match TRBD2. This CDR3 has 17 amino acids. Germline V gives CDR1 SGDLS, CDR2 YYNGEE. V was pared by 0 bases and J by 1 base, with 6 bases of the junction left unmatched. This CDR3 is CASSVERGLAGTDTQYF. The CDR3 DNA reads TGTGCCAGCAGCGTAGAGAGGGGACTAGCAGGCACAGATACGCAGTATTTT.

This chain connects TRBV19 to TRBJ2-2; D is possibly TRBD2 (5 bases). The V end was cut by 8 bases, the J end by 5 bases, with 9 bases between. From germline, CDR1 is LNHDA and CDR2 SQIVND (reference sequence). The CDR3 covers 12 residues. As DNA, the CDR3 is TGTGCCAGTCGGGGTGGAACCGGGGAGCTGTTTTTT. Amino acids: CASRGGTGELFF.